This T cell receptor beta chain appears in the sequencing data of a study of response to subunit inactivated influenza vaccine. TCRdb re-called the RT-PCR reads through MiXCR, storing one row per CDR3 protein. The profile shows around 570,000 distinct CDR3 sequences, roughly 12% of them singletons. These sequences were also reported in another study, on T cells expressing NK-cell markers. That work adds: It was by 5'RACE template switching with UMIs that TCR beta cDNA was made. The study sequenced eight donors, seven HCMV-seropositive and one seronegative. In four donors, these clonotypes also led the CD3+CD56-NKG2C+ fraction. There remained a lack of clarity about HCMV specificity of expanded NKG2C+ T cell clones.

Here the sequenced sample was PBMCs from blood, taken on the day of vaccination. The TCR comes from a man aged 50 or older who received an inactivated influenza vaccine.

The chain's CDR3 is CASSYPDRAYGYTF. For the CDR3, the DNA is TGTGCCAGCAGTTACCCGGACAGGGCCTATGGCTACACCTTC. The chain employs TRBV6-2 or TRBV6-3 and TRBJ1-2, with TRBD1 matching over 8 bases. The V gene's germline CDR1 is MNHEY and CDR2 SVGEGT. The CDR3 totals 14 residues. Unmatched junction bases numbered 3, after V lost 2 bases and J lost 4 bases.